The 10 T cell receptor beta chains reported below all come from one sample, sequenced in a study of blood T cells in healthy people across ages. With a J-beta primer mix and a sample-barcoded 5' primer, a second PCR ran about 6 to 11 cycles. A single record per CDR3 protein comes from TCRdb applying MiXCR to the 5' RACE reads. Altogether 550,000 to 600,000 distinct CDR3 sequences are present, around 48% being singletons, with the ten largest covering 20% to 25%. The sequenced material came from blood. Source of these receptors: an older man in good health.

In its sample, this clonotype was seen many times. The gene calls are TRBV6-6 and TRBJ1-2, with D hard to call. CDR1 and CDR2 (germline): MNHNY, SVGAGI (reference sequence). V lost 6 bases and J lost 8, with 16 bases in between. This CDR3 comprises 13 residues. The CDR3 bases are TGTGCCAGCAGCCCCGCCCCCGGGAGAGGCTACACCTTC. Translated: CASSPAPGRGYTF.

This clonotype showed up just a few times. CDR3 in amino acids: CASSLGAGRDRTDTQYF. The CDR3 DNA sequence: TGTGCCAGCAGCTTAGGAGCGGGAAGAGATAGAACAGATACGCAGTATTTT. The genes are TRBV7-9 and TRBJ2-3, with 7 bases fitting TRBD2. CDR3 length: 17 residues. J lost 3 bases, V lost 1 base, and 10 bases had no gene match. Germline V lookup: CDR1 SEHNR, CDR2 FQNEAQ (reference sequence).

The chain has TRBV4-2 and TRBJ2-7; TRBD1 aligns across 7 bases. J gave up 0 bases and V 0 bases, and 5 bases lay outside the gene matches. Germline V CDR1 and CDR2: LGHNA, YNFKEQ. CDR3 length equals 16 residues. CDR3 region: CASSQDQGDSSYEQYF. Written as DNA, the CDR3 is TGTGCCAGCAGCCAAGATCAGGGGGATAGCTCCTACGAGCAGTACTTC.

The CDR3, as DNA: TGTGCCAGCTCACCAAAAACTAGCGGCACAGATACGCAGTATTTT. Residues: CASSPKTSGTDTQYF. The chain couples TRBV18 to TRBJ2-3; 7 nucleotides match TRBD2. J lost 1 base, V lost 2 bases, and 3 bases had no gene match. The length of the CDR3 is 15 residues. Germline-derived CDR1 and CDR2 are KGHSH and LQKENI.

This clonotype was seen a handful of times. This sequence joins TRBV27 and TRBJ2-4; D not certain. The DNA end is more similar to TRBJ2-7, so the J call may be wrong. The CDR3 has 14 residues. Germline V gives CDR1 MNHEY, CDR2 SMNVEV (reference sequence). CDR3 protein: CASSLLPSRNEQYF. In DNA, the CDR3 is TGTGCCAGCAGTTTATTGCCCAGCAGGAACGAGCAGTACTTC.

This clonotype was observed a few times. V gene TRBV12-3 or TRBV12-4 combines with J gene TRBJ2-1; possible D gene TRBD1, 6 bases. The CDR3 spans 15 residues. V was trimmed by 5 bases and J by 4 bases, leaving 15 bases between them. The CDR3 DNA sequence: TGTGCCAGCAGTGTCGGGACAACTACTTACAATGAGCAGTTCTTC. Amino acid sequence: CASSVGTTTYNEQFF.

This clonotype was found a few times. The CDR3 reads CSVEVGDSYGYTF. Here the CDR3 DNA reads TGCAGCGTTGAAGTGGGAGACAGCTATGGCTACACCTTC. This chain connects TRBV29-1 to TRBJ1-2; a weak D match, TRBD1 (5 bases). This CDR3 comprises 13 residues. The germline gives CDR1 SQVTM, CDR2 ANQGSEA. V was cut by 1 base and J by 4 bases, with 10 bases left in between.

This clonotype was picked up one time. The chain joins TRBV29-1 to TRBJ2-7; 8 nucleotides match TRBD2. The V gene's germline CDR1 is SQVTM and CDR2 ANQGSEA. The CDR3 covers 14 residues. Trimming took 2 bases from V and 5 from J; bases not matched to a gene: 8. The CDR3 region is CSVETSGYLNEQYF. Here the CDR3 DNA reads TGCAGCGTTGAAACTAGCGGCTATCTTAACGAGCAGTACTTC.

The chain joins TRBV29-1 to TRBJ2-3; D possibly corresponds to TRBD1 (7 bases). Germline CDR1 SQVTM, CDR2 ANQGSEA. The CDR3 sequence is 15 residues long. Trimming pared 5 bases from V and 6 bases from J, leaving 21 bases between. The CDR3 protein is CSVCASRGARDTQYF. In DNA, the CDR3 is TGCAGCGTTTGTGCTAGCAGGGGGGCGCGGGATACGCAGTATTTT.

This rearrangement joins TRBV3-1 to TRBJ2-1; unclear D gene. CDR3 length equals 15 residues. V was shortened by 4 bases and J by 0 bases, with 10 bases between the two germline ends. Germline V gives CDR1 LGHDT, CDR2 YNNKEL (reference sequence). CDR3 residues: CASSPNVHSYNEQFF. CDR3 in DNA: TGTGCCAGCAGCCCAAACGTACACTCCTACAATGAGCAGTTCTTC.